This T cell receptor beta chain is drawn from a study of T cells after yellow fever vaccination. Across the whole study: Fractions containing few cells were prepared with SMART-Seq v4 Ultra Low Input. Whole-study results and caveats: The study re-detected most primary-vaccination clones after the booster (96% CD4, around 90% CD8).

TCRdb used MiXCR to reprocess the 5' RACE reads, holding one entry per CDR3 protein. The repertoire holds some 500,000 distinct CDR3 sequences, with approximately 12% as singletons. The sample holds a few counts of this clonotype. Its specificity is unknown. Germline V gives CDR1 SEHNR, CDR2 FQNEAQ (reference sequence). The J segment lost 7 bases and the V segment lost 4 bases, leaving 11 bases of the junction unmatched. This CDR3 region has 16 residues. The TCR comes from a man aged 25 to 40 who received the YFV17D yellow fever vaccine. The sample was PBMCs, taken on the day of the yellow fever booster vaccination. V usage is TRBV7-9 and J usage is TRBJ2-1; 9 bases map to TRBD2. CDR3 residues: CASSSLAGGPTNEQFF. In nucleotides, the CDR3 is TGTGCCAGCAGCTCGCTCGCGGGAGGGCCAACGAATGAGCAGTTCTTC.